These T cell receptor beta chains were read from a single sample in a study of T-cell memory formation after mild COVID-19. One entry per CDR3 protein results from TCRdb running MiXCR on the 5' RACE reads. The sample has some 210,000 distinct CDR3 sequences, around 30% seen once. The sample comprised PBMCs or a T cell subset sorted from them (not recorded which). The receptors were sampled from an adult woman who had mild COVID-19 (a few samples of this study predate the infection). Cell type and time point are not known. The CDR3 runs from the conserved cysteine through the conserved F or W. D genes are given only for firm matches. The size of a clone is reported for some rows only, either as once, few or many, or as a class for expanded clones.

V: TRBV7-9; D: TRBD1; J: TRBJ1-1; size: few; CDR3: CASSLDRGSTEAFF; DNA: TGTGCCAGCAGCCTGGACAGGGGAAGCACTGAAGCTTTCTTT
V: TRBV5-1; D: TRBD2; J: TRBJ2-3; size: many; CDR3: CASSLEASGGPTDTQYF; DNA: TGCGCCAGCAGCTTGGAGGCTAGCGGGGGGCCCACAGATACGCAGTATTTT
V: TRBV24-1; D: NA; J: TRBJ2-3; size: few; CDR3: CATSDSTGVTDTQYF; DNA: TGTGCCACCAGTGATTCCACCGGGGTTACAGATACGCAGTATTTT
V: TRBV20-1; D: NA; J: TRBJ2-7; size: few; CDR3: CSARGGTPGPYEQYF; DNA: TGCAGTGCTAGAGGAGGGACACCTGGACCCTACGAGCAGTACTTC
V: TRBV7-8; D: TRBD1; J: TRBJ2-5; size: many; CDR3: CASSLALTGYGETQYF; DNA: TGTGCCAGCAGCTTAGCTCTGACAGGGTACGGGGAGACCCAGTACTTC
V: TRBV5-1; D: NA; J: TRBJ1-1; size: NA; CDR3: CASSLLQQGHTEAFF; DNA: TGCGCCAGCAGCTTGTTACAACAGGGCCACACTGAAGCTTTCTTT
V: TRBV15; D: TRBD2; J: TRBJ2-7; size: NA; CDR3: CATSSGLAGYEQYF; DNA: TGTGCCACCAGCAGTGGACTAGCGGGGTACGAGCAGTACTTC
V: TRBV20-1; D: TRBD1; J: TRBJ2-7; size: few; CDR3: CSASNALTGEYEQYF; DNA: TGCAGTGCTAGTAACGCTCTGACAGGGGAATACGAGCAGTACTTC
V: TRBV7-8; D: NA; J: TRBJ2-2; size: few; CDR3: CASSIGGGPNTGELFF; DNA: TGTGCCAGCAGCATAGGGGGGGGCCCGAACACCGGGGAGCTGTTTTTT
V: TRBV20-1; D: TRBD2; J: TRBJ2-1; size: NA; CDR3: CSAPGLAGGVANEQFF; DNA: TGCAGTGCTCCAGGACTAGCGGGAGGCGTCGCGAATGAGCAGTTCTTC
V: TRBV2; D: TRBD1; J: TRBJ2-5; size: NA; CDR3: CASRETQGARQETQYF; DNA: TGTGCCAGCAGAGAAACCCAGGGGGCTCGGCAAGAGACCCAGTACTTC
V: TRBV20-1; D: NA; J: TRBJ2-3; size: few; CDR3: CSASRSASTDTQYF; DNA: TGCAGTGCTAGCAGGTCCGCTAGCACAGATACGCAGTATTTT
V: TRBV7-2; D: TRBD1; J: TRBJ1-4; size: NA; CDR3: CASSEQGGTNEKLFF; DNA: TGTGCCAGCAGCGAACAGGGGGGGACTAATGAAAAACTGTTTTTT
V: TRBV20-1; D: TRBD2; J: TRBJ2-1; size: few; CDR3: CSATSGRRPNEQFF; DNA: TGCAGTGCCACTAGCGGGAGACGTCCCAATGAGCAGTTCTTC
V: TRBV6-5; D: NA; J: TRBJ1-2; size: few; CDR3: CASSYGPPVRDNYGYTF; DNA: TGTGCCAGCAGTTACGGGCCCCCGGTGCGGGACAACTATGGCTACACCTTC
V: TRBV5-1; D: TRBD1; J: TRBJ1-1; size: NA; CDR3: CASSSGQGEGEAFF; DNA: TGCGCCAGCAGCTCGGGACAGGGAGAGGGTGAAGCTTTCTTT
V: TRBV29-1; D: NA; J: TRBJ1-4; size: NA; CDR3: CSVRAGVHSEKLFF; DNA: TGCAGCGTGCGCGCAGGGGTTCATTCTGAAAAACTGTTTTTT
V: TRBV7-9; D: NA; J: TRBJ2-7; size: NA; CDR3: CASSLTGSNYEQYF; DNA: TGTGCCAGCAGCTTGACCGGGTCGAACTACGAGCAGTACTTC
V: TRBV20-1; D: TRBD1; J: TRBJ1-3; size: many; CDR3: CSARGGTGLSGNTIYF; DNA: TGCAGTGCTAGAGGAGGGACAGGGCTCTCTGGAAACACCATATATTTT
V: TRBV11-3; D: NA; J: TRBJ1-2; size: NA; CDR3: CASSFGRGGGYTF; DNA: TGTGCCAGCAGCTTCGGCCGGGGTGGTGGCTACACCTTC
V: TRBV7-2; D: NA; J: TRBJ2-7; size: many; CDR3: CASSASYEQYF; DNA: TGTGCCAGCAGCGCTTCCTACGAGCAGTACTTC
V: TRBV7-7; D: TRBD2; J: TRBJ2-1; size: NA; CDR3: CASSPRLAVSYNEQFF; DNA: TGTGCTAGCAGCCCGCGACTAGCGGTCTCCTACAATGAGCAGTTCTTC
V: TRBV6-5; D: TRBD1; J: TRBJ1-6; size: NA; CDR3: CASRPGGAVPNSPLHF; DNA: TGTGCCAGCAGACCAGGGGGAGCTGTTCCTAATTCACCCCTCCACTTT
V: TRBV11-3; D: TRBD2; J: TRBJ2-1; size: NA; CDR3: CASRLAGSYSYNEQFF; DNA: TGTGCCAGTCGACTAGCGGGTAGCTACTCCTACAATGAGCAGTTCTTC
V: TRBV5-1; D: NA; J: TRBJ1-1; size: few; CDR3: CASRRQENTEAFF; DNA: TGCGCCAGCAGACGACAGGAGAACACTGAAGCTTTCTTT
V: TRBV24-1; D: TRBD1; J: TRBJ1-2; size: NA; CDR3: CARDRENGYTF; DNA: TGTGCGAGGGACAGGGAGAATGGCTACACCTTC
V: TRBV2; D: NA; J: TRBJ1-5; size: NA; CDR3: CASSPRGLSNQPQHF; DNA: TGTGCCAGCAGCCCCAGGGGACTTAGCAATCAGCCCCAGCATTTT
V: TRBV25-1; D: NA; J: TRBJ2-7; size: few; CDR3: CASSSPQPPYEQYF; DNA: TGTGCCAGCAGTTCACCTCAACCCCCCTACGAGCAGTACTTC
V: TRBV12-3/TRBV12-4; D: NA; J: TRBJ1-5; size: NA; CDR3: CASSFHRASNQPQHF; DNA: TGTGCCAGCAGTTTCCACCGGGCCTCCAATCAGCCCCAGCATTTT
V: TRBV11-2; D: NA; J: TRBJ2-7; size: few; CDR3: CASSLASPGNEQYF; DNA: TGTGCCAGCAGCTTAGCCAGTCCGGGGAACGAGCAGTACTTC
V: TRBV20-1; D: NA; J: TRBJ2-1; size: NA; CDR3: CSARDLKEGTPGEQFF; DNA: TGCAGTGCTAGAGATCTAAAGGAGGGCACACCCGGTGAGCAGTTCTTC
V: TRBV5-1; D: TRBD1; J: TRBJ1-1; size: many; CDR3: CASSSTGDTHRAFF; DNA: TGCGCCAGCAGCTCGACAGGGGACACACACAGGGCTTTCTTT
V: TRBV4-3; D: TRBD2; J: TRBJ2-1; size: few; CDR3: CASSQGLAGVSEQFF; DNA: TGCGCCAGCAGCCAAGGGTTAGCGGGAGTGAGTGAGCAGTTCTTC
V: TRBV29-1; D: NA; J: TRBJ1-2; size: few; CDR3: CSVATGSDYGYTF; DNA: TGCAGCGTTGCAACAGGGTCAGACTATGGCTACACCTTC
V: TRBV12-3/TRBV12-4; D: NA; J: TRBJ2-2; size: few; CDR3: CASSPAGPRNTGELFF; DNA: TGTGCCAGCAGTCCCGCGGGGCCGAGGAACACCGGGGAGCTGTTTTTT
V: TRBV5-1; D: NA; J: TRBJ2-3; size: few; CDR3: CASSLGSSSSVSTDTQYF; DNA: TGCGCCAGCAGCTTGGGATCATCCTCTAGCGTGAGCACAGATACGCAGTATTTT
V: TRBV2; D: NA; J: TRBJ2-3; size: NA; CDR3: CASIRSRSGISTDTQYF; DNA: TGTGCCAGCATAAGGTCGCGGAGCGGAATAAGCACAGATACGCAGTATTTT
V: TRBV7-9; D: NA; J: TRBJ1-2; size: NA; CDR3: CASSLVGPGSYTF; DNA: TGTGCCAGCAGCTTAGTCGGCCCGGGTAGCTACACCTTC
V: TRBV7-9; D: NA; J: TRBJ1-6; size: NA; CDR3: CASSLVGSPESPLHF; DNA: TGTGCCAGCAGCTTAGTAGGGTCCCCGGAATCACCCCTCCACTTT
V: TRBV5-1; D: NA; J: TRBJ1-6; size: NA; CDR3: CASTTGNSPLHF; DNA: TGCGCCAGCACAACAGGAAATTCACCCCTCCACTTT
V: TRBV24-1; D: TRBD1; J: TRBJ2-2; size: once; CDR3: CATSDLPGQGSTGELFF; DNA: TGTGCCACCAGTGATCTCCCGGGACAGGGAAGCACCGGGGAGCTGTTTTTT
V: TRBV18; D: NA; J: TRBJ1-2; size: NA; CDR3: CASSPETGNYGYTF; DNA: TGTGCCAGCTCACCAGAGACGGGAAACTATGGCTACACCTTC
V: TRBV4-3; D: NA; J: TRBJ2-7; size: once; CDR3: CASSQSRFSYEQYF; DNA: TGCGCCAGCAGCCAAAGCAGGTTCTCCTACGAGCAGTACTTC
V: TRBV20-1; D: NA; J: TRBJ2-3; size: many; CDR3: CSATLTGFTDTQYF; DNA: TGCAGTGCTACCCTTACAGGCTTCACAGATACGCAGTATTTT
V: TRBV19; D: NA; J: TRBJ1-1; size: few; CDR3: CASCRAGVNTEAFF; DNA: TGTGCCAGTTGCAGGGCAGGAGTGAACACTGAAGCTTTCTTT
V: TRBV18; D: TRBD2; J: TRBJ2-7; size: NA; CDR3: CASSPGLAGVFAYEQYF; DNA: TGTGCCAGCTCACCTGGACTAGCGGGAGTTTTTGCCTACGAGCAGTACTTC
V: TRBV2; D: NA; J: TRBJ2-2; size: once; CDR3: CASSGPGAPNTGELFF; DNA: TGTGCCAGCAGTGGTCCGGGGGCCCCGAACACCGGGGAGCTGTTTTTT
V: TRBV19; D: TRBD2; J: TRBJ2-1; size: few; CDR3: CASSIGPGLAGDNEQFF; DNA: TGTGCCAGTAGTATAGGTCCCGGACTGGCGGGAGACAATGAGCAGTTCTTC
V: TRBV24-1; D: NA; J: TRBJ1-5; size: few; CDR3: CATSDHREGSNQPQHF; DNA: TGTGCCACCAGTGACCACAGGGAAGGAAGCAATCAGCCCCAGCATTTT
V: TRBV6-5; D: NA; J: TRBJ2-1; size: NA; CDR3: CASSYMPGQGNYNEQFF; DNA: TGTGCCAGCAGTTATATGCCGGGGCAGGGGAACTACAATGAGCAGTTCTTC
V: TRBV23-1; D: TRBD2; J: TRBJ2-1; size: few; CDR3: CASSQSPIAGASYNEQFF; DNA: TGCGCCAGCAGTCAGTCTCCTATAGCGGGAGCCTCCTACAATGAGCAGTTCTTC
V: TRBV20-1; D: NA; J: TRBJ2-1; size: NA; CDR3: CSASTLLFDEQFF; DNA: TGCAGTGCTAGCACACTTCTGTTCGATGAGCAGTTCTTC
V: TRBV10-3; D: NA; J: TRBJ1-1; size: NA; CDR3: CAISASGTKSEAFF; DNA: TGTGCCATCAGTGCTTCCGGGACAAAATCTGAAGCTTTCTTT
V: TRBV29-1; D: NA; J: TRBJ2-1; size: few; CDR3: CSVEVANEQFF; DNA: TGCAGCGTTGAAGTGGCCAATGAGCAGTTCTTC
V: TRBV2; D: TRBD2; J: TRBJ2-3; size: NA; CDR3: CASSGVAGLAGTQYF; DNA: TGTGCCAGCAGTGGGGTAGCGGGCCTGGCAGGTACGCAGTATTTT
V: TRBV20-1; D: NA; J: TRBJ2-5; size: few; CDR3: CSASRTRAETQYF; DNA: TGCAGTGCTAGCCGGACCCGGGCGGAGACCCAGTACTTC
V: TRBV6-5; D: TRBD1; J: TRBJ2-7; size: NA; CDR3: CASRPNLGQGSYEQYF; DNA: TGTGCCAGCAGACCGAACCTGGGACAGGGATCCTACGAGCAGTACTTC
V: TRBV7-2; D: NA; J: TRBJ1-2; size: few; CDR3: CASSSSGGGIPAGYTF; DNA: TGTGCCAGCAGCTCGTCGGGGGGCGGAATCCCAGCTGGCTACACCTTC
V: TRBV5-1; D: NA; J: TRBJ2-1; size: NA; CDR3: CASSSDPHEQFF; DNA: TGCGCCAGCAGCAGTGACCCCCATGAGCAGTTCTTC